This T cell receptor (beta chain) was recorded in a study of neoadjuvant nivolumab and ipilimumab in lung cancer. Looking at the study overall: Nivolumab 3 mg/kg was given days 1, 15 and 29, plus ipilimumab 1 mg/kg day 1 in combination. Study-wide results and caveats: Only a single major-pathologic-response sample was available for clonality analysis. Blood richness before therapy tracked richness in tumors resected after neoadjuvant therapy.

V lost 8 bases, J lost 7 bases, and 15 bases lay in between. The CDR3 covers 13 residues. Germline-derived CDR1 and CDR2 are SGHAT and FQNNGV. TCRdb's table, derived via immunoSEQ multiplex PCR, lists solely in-frame clones and lacks some. Counted here are over 25,000 clones, approximately 84% occurring once; the ten biggest clones make up roughly 6.1%. In regard to this clone: Its antigen remains unidentified.

The source material was peripheral blood, sampled before neoadjuvant nivolumab, alone or with ipilimumab. V usage is TRBV11-2 and J usage is TRBJ1-5, with D maybe TRBD1 (5 bases). This receptor was obtained from an adult with non-small cell lung cancer. The chain's CDR3 is CASGGTDKQPQHF. The CDR3 DNA sequence: TGTGCCAGCGGGGGGACCGATAAACAGCCCCAGCATTTT.